The clone carrying this T cell receptor beta chain has ten or more counts. The data were taken from a study of T cells in Graves' hyperthyroidism and ophthalmopathy. The investigators amplified TCR beta CDR3 regions from RNA transcripts. A first-round RT-PCR of the TCR CDR3 used the HTBI primer set. TCRdb recomputed calls from the multiplex PCR reads with MiXCR, one row per CDR3 protein. The sample holds about 590,000 distinct CDR3 sequences, approximately 14% seen once. Each ophthalmopathy patient scored at least 3 on the Clinical Activity Score and at least 4 on NOSPECS grade, with duration under 3 months. CDR3 length equals 16 residues. V lost 4 bases, J lost 5 bases, and 23 bases lay in between. CDR1 is DFQATT and CDR2 is SNEGSKA in the germline V gene (reference sequence).

This receptor was taken from a woman between 18 and 30 years old with Graves' ophthalmopathy. The V and J genes are TRBV20-1 and TRBJ2-5; D gene ambiguous. Sequenced input: blood. This CDR3 is CSANLGYRAAVETQYF. The CDR3 nucleotides read TGCAGTGCTAACCTGGGGTATAGGGCGGCGGTGGAGACCCAGTACTTC.